The rows below give T cell receptor beta chains drawn from one sample of a study of technical replicates of blood from a handful of donors. Produced via immunoSEQ multiplex PCR; TCRdb's table is partial and in-frame only. The table records about 84,000 clones, 93% of them present only once. The sequenced sample was T cells isolated from PBMCs. Receptor source: a human donor in good health. Both conserved end residues are part of each CDR3.

j_call v_call cdr3_aa
TRBJ1-4 TRBV2 CASSGTGEKLFF
TRBJ2-3 TRBV19 CASSASVAATDTQYF
TRBJ2-1 TRBV28 CASSLGAQGYNEQFF
TRBJ2-7 TRBV11-3 CASSSRQTNNPYEQYF
TRBJ2-1 TRBV2 CASRAGQGAYNEQFF
TRBJ2-1 TRBV18 CASSSDSGGDNEQFF
TRBJ1-5 TRBV7-8 CASSLGRTLPNQPQHF
TRBJ2-7 TRBV18 CASSPGAGFDYEQYF
TRBJ1-6 TRBV9 CASSVDLRSNSPLHF
TRBJ2-7 TRBV6-1 CASSFQGYEQYF
TRBJ1-3 TRBV4-1 CASSLYFTNSGNTIYF
TRBJ1-5 TRBV27 CASSPRTGFKSNQPQHF
TRBJ1-2 TRBV21-1 CASILTNPTGSPNYGYTF